One sample yielded the 6 T cell receptor beta chains listed below, sequenced in a study of CD8+ T cells in alopecia areata (dated by TCRdb to about 2018). Library generation was performed with the immunoSEQ multiplex PCR assay. RNA was extracted from all samples and reverse transcribed into cDNA as template for TCR sequencing. Drawn from immuneACCESS, this table holds only the in-frame rearrangements with V and J called that TCRdb kept. Clones are partly lost; checked studies trace under half to an unresolved V gene and leave the rest unexplained. For this sample the table gives over 150,000 clones, of which 40% to 65% were detected only once. The ten largest clones capture 11% of the sample. What the time point label conveys for this sample: roughly 24 weeks on oral tofacitinib. Interpreted using the paper, the treatment or condition label stands for: oral pan-JAK inhibitor, 5-10 mg twice daily.

This specimen consisted of CD8+ T cells sorted from blood, obtained at week 24, from a patient treated with tofacitinib. Source of these receptors: a human donor with alopecia areata.

This chain uses TRBV2 with TRBJ2-1; maybe TRBD2 (6 bases). The CDR3 sequence is 12 residues long. CDR1 is SNHLY, CDR2 FYNNEI, per germline. Trimming took 8 bases from V and 8 from J, leaving 13 bases between them. The CDR3 region has the DNA TGTGCCAGCCGGGGGTATGTTTATGAGCAGTTCTTC. This sequence encodes CASRGYVYEQFF. Together with reference TRBV2 and TRBJ2-1, the CDR3 gives the full variable domain: EPEVTQTPSHQVTQMGQEVILRCVPISNHLYFYWYRQILGQKVEFLVSFYNNEISEKSEIFDDQFSVERPDGSNFTLKIRSTKLEDSAMYFCASRGYVYEQFFGPGTRLTVL.

This chain joins TRBV9 and TRBJ2-7; D gene uncertain. The CDR3 is made up of 13 amino acids. Germline V CDR1 and CDR2: SGDLS, YYNGEE. Trimming took 3 bases from V and 2 from J, leaving 9 bases between them. The CDR3 loop is CASSGARPYEQYF. The CDR3, as DNA: TGTGCCAGCAGCGGGGCACGTCCCTACGAGCAGTACTTC.

Only a few counts were recorded for this clone. This chain links TRBV19 with TRBJ2-2, with D uncertain. V was cut by 3 bases and J by 6 bases, with 14 bases left in between. Germline values: CDR1 LNHDA, CDR2 SQIVND (reference sequence). This CDR3 has 15 residues. For the CDR3, the DNA is TGTGCCAGTAGTATTTCCAGTCGTGGGTCCGGGGAGCTGTTTTTT. It translates to CASSISSRGSGELFF.

The chain uses TRBV29-1 and TRBJ2-5, with 14 positions matching TRBD2. The CDR3 extends over 14 amino acids. Germline assignment: CDR1 SQVTM and CDR2 ANQGSEA. V gave up 7 bases and J gave up 2 bases; unmatched junction bases: 3. In nucleotides, the CDR3 is TGCAGCGGACTAGCGGGGGGGGAGCAAGAGACCCAGTACTTC. Amino acids: CSGLAGGEQETQYF.

V usage is TRBV20-1 and J usage is TRBJ1-4; D is ambiguous. The V and J ends lost 3 bases and 5 bases respectively, with 4 bases between them. The germline gives CDR1 DFQATT, CDR2 SNEGSKA (reference sequence). This CDR3 contains 11 residues. CDR3 amino acids: CSASANEKLFF. Written as DNA, the CDR3 is TGCAGTGCTAGCGCGAATGAAAAACTGTTTTTT.

As for this clone: Other nucleotide sequences from this sample produce the same CDR3. CDR3 nucleotides: TGTGCCAGCAGCCCCCGACAGGGGAATCAGCCCCAGCATTTT. It is translated as CASSPRQGNQPQHF. The genes are TRBV27 and TRBJ1-5; 8 bases align to TRBD1. The V and J ends lost 6 bases and 4 bases, in that order; junction bases with no gene match: 5. CDR3 length: 14 residues. Per the germline V gene, CDR1 is MNHEY and CDR2 is SMNVEV (reference sequence).